The next 7 T cell receptor beta chains were all read from a single sample in a study of graft-versus-host responses after intestinal transplantation. This table comes from immunoSEQ multiplex PCR, and its TCRdb copy is limited to in-frame clones, with some not included. Here the sample spans approximately 110,000 clones, around nine tenths being singletons. These TCRs are of unknown antigen specificity. The sample consisted of unstimulated CD4+ T cells sorted from spleen or lymph node cells, taken before transplant. These receptors all come from a human donor who was the organ donor for an intestinal transplant.

The rearrangement links TRBV6-1 to TRBJ2-2; D is possibly TRBD1 or TRBD2 (5 bases each). This CDR3 comprises 13 residues. V was trimmed by 4 bases and J by 6 bases, leaving 9 bases between them. Germline V gene sequence: CDR1 MNHNS, CDR2 SASEGT. DNA of the CDR3: TGTGCCAGCAGTGCAAGAGGGGCCGGGGAGCTGTTTTTT. This codes for CASSARGAGELFF.

This rearrangement joins TRBV9 to TRBJ1-3; tentative D call: TRBD1 (6 bases). In germline, CDR1 is SGDLS, CDR2 YYNGEE. The CDR3 consists of 14 residues. Trimming left V 0 bases short and J 4 bases short, with 8 bases between. As DNA, the CDR3 is TGTGCCAGCAGCGTAGGACAGGACGGAAACACCATATATTTT. It encodes CASSVGQDGNTIYF.

This chain uses TRBV18 with TRBJ1-2; 7 nucleotides line up with TRBD1. Unmatched junction bases numbered 4, after V lost 3 bases and J lost 3 bases. The V gene's germline CDR1 is KGHSH and CDR2 LQKENI. CDR3 length: 14 amino acids. The CDR3 region is CASSPGQEDYGYTF. The CDR3 nucleotides read TGTGCCAGCTCACCTGGACAGGAAGACTATGGCTACACCTTC. Variable domain in full (rest from reference TRBV18 and TRBJ1-2): NAGVMQNPRHLVRRRGQEARLRCSPMKGHSHVYWYRQLPEEGLKFMVYLQKENIIDESGMPKERFSAEFPKEGPSILRIQQVVRGDSAAYFCASSPGQEDYGYTFGSGTRLTVV.

The rearrangement links TRBV20-1 to TRBJ2-7; D is unresolved. Trimming pared 6 bases from V and 3 bases from J, leaving 9 bases between. Germline CDR1 is DFQATT and CDR2 is SNEGSKA (reference sequence). The CDR3 sequence is 11 residues long. CDR3 nucleotides: TGCAGTGCCCCAAGCGACTACGAGCAGTACTTC. Translating gives CSAPSDYEQYF.

About this clone itself: This CDR3 is also generated by other DNA sequences in the sample. The CDR3 sequence: CASSAYSLGEQYF. Here the CDR3 DNA reads TGTGCCAGCAGCGCTTACTCCCTTGGGGAGCAGTACTTC. V gene TRBV5-6 combines with J gene TRBJ2-7; D is unresolved. This CDR3 spans 13 amino acids. The germline CDR1 and CDR2 sequences are SGHDT and YYEEEE. V gave up 4 bases and J gave up 7 bases, with 15 bases separating them.

This clone was found a few times. The chain joins TRBV10-1 to TRBJ1-1; the D is unclear. CDR3 length: 13 residues. Germline-derived CDR1 and CDR2 are WNHNN and SYGVQD (reference sequence). V was shortened by 4 bases and J by 4 bases, with 10 bases between the two germline ends. The chain's CDR3 is CASSGGHSTEAFF. CDR3 DNA sequence: TGCGCCAGCAGTGGAGGGCATTCCACTGAAGCTTTCTTT.

This clone was seen once. V is TRBV5-1 and J is TRBJ2-2, with D uncertain. Trimming pared 4 bases from V and 0 bases from J, leaving 13 bases between. This CDR3 is built from 16 residues. Germline CDR1 and CDR2: SGHRS and YFSETQ. CDR3 coding DNA: TGCGCCAGCAGCGCTATTGGGCCCCCGAACACCGGGGAGCTGTTTTTT. Translated: CASSAIGPPNTGELFF. The variable domain in full, with the rest retrieved from reference TRBV5-1 and TRBJ2-2, is KAGVTQTPRYLIKTRGQQVTLSCSPISGHRSVSWYQQTPGQGLQFLFEYFSETQRNKGNFPGRFSGRQFSNSRSEMNVSTLELGDSALYLCASSAIGPPNTGELFFGEGSRLTVL.